The rows below give T cell receptor beta chains drawn from one sample of a study of blood T cell repertoires in COVID-19. Profiled with immunoSEQ multiplex PCR; TCRdb holds only in-frame clones, not every one. This sample has some 160,000 clones, with 85% found just once. The sequenced sample consisted of peripheral blood. These TCRs come from a woman of 80 years or more with COVID-19, enrolled during active disease. Both conserved end residues are part of each CDR3. Each record gives: clone size, D gene, J gene, V gene, CDR3 DNA, CDR3 protein. The D gene is left open where the match is weak. Clone sizes are given selectively: once, few, many, or a class where the clone is expanded.

clone_size: NA; d_call: NA; j_call: TRBJ2-3; v_call: TRBV7-3; cdr3_nt: TGTGCCAGCAGCTTCTCAGGACAGAGGGGAGATACGCAGTATTTT; cdr3_aa: CASSFSGQRGDTQYF
clone_size: once; d_call: NA; j_call: TRBJ1-2; v_call: TRBV5-4; cdr3_nt: TGTGCCAGCAGCTTGTCGGCAGGGAGGACTTATGGCTACACCTTC; cdr3_aa: CASSLSAGRTYGYTF
clone_size: NA; d_call: NA; j_call: TRBJ2-2; v_call: TRBV9; cdr3_nt: TGTGCCAGCAGCGTAGTGGGTGGCAGGGCCACCGGGGAGCTGTTTTTT; cdr3_aa: CASSVVGGRATGELFF
clone_size: NA; d_call: TRBD2; j_call: TRBJ2-1; v_call: TRBV11-2; cdr3_nt: TGTGCCAGCAGCTTAGTAGTAGCCGGACTAGCGGGGAACAATGAGCAGTTCTTC; cdr3_aa: CASSLVVAGLAGNNEQFF
clone_size: few; d_call: NA; j_call: TRBJ2-3; v_call: TRBV9; cdr3_nt: TGTGCCAGCAGCGTTCGGTTCCAACCGGGACTCCCAGACGCAGATACGCAGTATTTT; cdr3_aa: CASSVRFQPGLPDADTQYF
clone_size: NA; d_call: NA; j_call: TRBJ1-1; v_call: TRBV2; cdr3_nt: TGTGCCAGCGGGGGCGCGGGGGAGTCGATCACTGAAGCTTTCTTT; cdr3_aa: CASGGAGESITEAFF
clone_size: NA; d_call: NA; j_call: TRBJ1-1; v_call: TRBV6-5; cdr3_nt: TGTGCCAGCAGTACATCAGGGCCTGAAGCTTTCTTT; cdr3_aa: CASSTSGPEAFF
clone_size: NA; d_call: NA; j_call: TRBJ1-2; v_call: TRBV19; cdr3_nt: TGTGCCAGTAACGCACAGGATGACTATGGCTACACCTTC; cdr3_aa: CASNAQDDYGYTF
clone_size: NA; d_call: NA; j_call: TRBJ2-5; v_call: TRBV29-1; cdr3_nt: TGCAGCGCTATTGGGGGGACCGAGACCCAGTACTTC; cdr3_aa: CSAIGGTETQYF
clone_size: NA; d_call: NA; j_call: TRBJ2-7; v_call: TRBV19; cdr3_nt: TGTGCCAGTAGTATGGGCGGGTTCGAGGGCGAGCAGTACTTC; cdr3_aa: CASSMGGFEGEQYF
clone_size: NA; d_call: NA; j_call: TRBJ2-1; v_call: TRBV5-1; cdr3_nt: TGCGCCAGCAGCTTGGACGCGGCAGGGGGAGGCGCCTACAATGAGCAGTTCTTC; cdr3_aa: CASSLDAAGGGAYNEQFF
clone_size: NA; d_call: TRBD1; j_call: TRBJ1-4; v_call: TRBV3-1/TRBV3-2; cdr3_nt: TGTGCCAGCAGCCTGACAGGGGCTAATGAAAAACTGTTTTTT; cdr3_aa: CASSLTGANEKLFF
clone_size: NA; d_call: NA; j_call: TRBJ1-2; v_call: TRBV3-1/TRBV3-2; cdr3_nt: TGTGCCAGCCGCAGGGGCAATGGCTACACCTTC; cdr3_aa: CASRRGNGYTF
clone_size: NA; d_call: NA; j_call: TRBJ1-2; v_call: TRBV6-5; cdr3_nt: TGTGCCAGCAGACCGGAACAGGGCTTTGGCTACACCTTC; cdr3_aa: CASRPEQGFGYTF
clone_size: NA; d_call: TRBD1; j_call: TRBJ1-6; v_call: TRBV5-1; cdr3_nt: TGCGCCAGCAGCCAGGGGGCCGGGGGCGCGGGATCACCCCTCCACTTT; cdr3_aa: CASSQGAGGAGSPLHF
clone_size: NA; d_call: TRBD1; j_call: TRBJ1-5; v_call: TRBV6-6; cdr3_nt: TGTGCCAGCAGTCCCGGACAGGGGGCGCAACATCAGCCCCAGCATTTT; cdr3_aa: CASSPGQGAQHQPQHF
clone_size: NA; d_call: NA; j_call: TRBJ1-6; v_call: TRBV6-6; cdr3_nt: TGTGCCAGCAACCCCAACAGGGATAATTCACCCCTCCACTTT; cdr3_aa: CASNPNRDNSPLHF
clone_size: NA; d_call: NA; j_call: TRBJ1-5; v_call: TRBV28; cdr3_nt: TGTGCCAGCAGTTACTTCCTCAATCAGCCCCAGCATTTT; cdr3_aa: CASSYFLNQPQHF
clone_size: NA; d_call: TRBD1; j_call: TRBJ1-6; v_call: TRBV28; cdr3_nt: TGTGCCAGCAGTTCCCCGACAGGGCGGAATTCACCCCTCCACTTT; cdr3_aa: CASSSPTGRNSPLHF
clone_size: NA; d_call: TRBD2; j_call: TRBJ2-1; v_call: TRBV10-1; cdr3_nt: TGCGCCAGCAGTGGGGGGGGAAATGAGCAGTTCTTC; cdr3_aa: CASSGGGNEQFF
clone_size: NA; d_call: TRBD1; j_call: TRBJ1-4; v_call: TRBV3-1/TRBV3-2; cdr3_nt: TGTGCCAGCAGCCTCACCGTGACAGGGATCCGTGAAAAACTGTTTTTT; cdr3_aa: CASSLTVTGIREKLFF
clone_size: NA; d_call: NA; j_call: TRBJ2-5; v_call: TRBV10-3; cdr3_nt: TGTGCCACCAGACAGCCCGCCCAAGAGACCCAGTACTTC; cdr3_aa: CATRQPAQETQYF
clone_size: NA; d_call: NA; j_call: TRBJ2-2; v_call: TRBV5-4; cdr3_nt: TGTGCCAGCAGCCCGAACACGAAAACCGGGGAGCTGTTTTTT; cdr3_aa: CASSPNTKTGELFF